The clone carrying this TCR beta chain was seen a few times. Its target is unknown. This record belongs to a study of cytomegalovirus exposure and HLA in healthy donors. General study results and limits: Prior analysis indicated that the majority of TCR beta V segments exhibited productivity approximately 87% or approximately 30% of the time. Some public TCRs appeared in many individuals, while most sequences were rare.

The PCR was carried out with 60 Vbeta primers and 13 Jbeta primers. Assay: immunoSEQ multiplex PCR; the TCRdb copy retains only in-frame clones and omits some. The sample lists fewer than 200,000 clones, roughly four fifths seen once, with approximately 2.4% in the top ten. Sequencing was carried out using PBMCs. The origin of this receptor is a female donor in good health and CMV-seronegative.

This CDR3 is CASSFAGDADTQYF. The CDR3 DNA reads as TGTGCCAGCAGTTTCGCGGGAGATGCAGATACGCAGTATTTT. The genes are TRBV6-5 and TRBJ2-3; 7 bases are a match to TRBD2. Germline assignment: CDR1 MNHEY and CDR2 SVGAGI. V shed 4 bases, J shed 4 bases, and the junction held 5 bases outside the gene matches. This CDR3 has 14 residues.